Listed below are T cell receptor beta chains from one sample, sequenced in a study of blood T cell repertoires in COVID-19. Sequencing used immunoSEQ multiplex PCR; TCRdb keeps in-frame clones, though not all of them. This repertoire shows under 150,000 clones, approximately 90% found once; its top ten account for roughly 4.4%. The sample was peripheral blood. The receptors here all came from a woman aged 45-65 years with acute or convalescent COVID-19. The conserved cysteine and the conserved F or W are not part of the CDR3 here. The order of the fields is CDR3 length, V gene, J gene, clone size, CDR3 protein. Expanded clones get a size class; other rows say once, few or many, or leave the size out.

cdr3_length: 11; v_call: TRBV7-8; j_call: TRBJ2-5; clone_size: -; cdr3_aa: ASIQTGFQTQY
cdr3_length: 15; v_call: TRBV3-1/TRBV3-2; j_call: TRBJ2-7; clone_size: -; cdr3_aa: ASSPSEVTGSWYEQY
cdr3_length: 10; v_call: TRBV28; j_call: TRBJ2-4; clone_size: -; cdr3_aa: ASSSLREAAG
cdr3_length: 10; v_call: TRBV6-6; j_call: TRBJ1-2; clone_size: -; cdr3_aa: ASSYMDRDYT
cdr3_length: 13; v_call: TRBV28; j_call: TRBJ2-7; clone_size: -; cdr3_aa: ASSMSGEINYEQY
cdr3_length: 13; v_call: TRBV6-4; j_call: TRBJ2-1; clone_size: -; cdr3_aa: ASSVLAGDYNEQF
cdr3_length: 12; v_call: TRBV27; j_call: TRBJ2-7; clone_size: -; cdr3_aa: ASSPLTGSYEQY
cdr3_length: 11; v_call: TRBV11-2; j_call: TRBJ2-7; clone_size: -; cdr3_aa: ASSWGLAYEQY
cdr3_length: 10; v_call: TRBV29-1; j_call: TRBJ1-3; clone_size: once; cdr3_aa: SVTRGSDTIY
cdr3_length: 12; v_call: TRBV15; j_call: TRBJ2-7; clone_size: -; cdr3_aa: ATSRGSGAYEQY
cdr3_length: 9; v_call: TRBV19; j_call: TRBJ1-2; clone_size: -; cdr3_aa: ATRTGGMHT
cdr3_length: 9; v_call: TRBV28; j_call: TRBJ1-2; clone_size: -; cdr3_aa: ASSTGLGYT
cdr3_length: 10; v_call: TRBV13; j_call: TRBJ1-5; clone_size: -; cdr3_aa: ASSSGSQPQH
cdr3_length: 13; v_call: TRBV7-2; j_call: TRBJ1-5; clone_size: few; cdr3_aa: ASSTRQGSNQPQH
cdr3_length: 11; v_call: TRBV3-1/TRBV3-2; j_call: TRBJ1-1; clone_size: -; cdr3_aa: ASSQTDRTEAF
cdr3_length: 12; v_call: TRBV10-1; j_call: TRBJ1-1; clone_size: -; cdr3_aa: ASSEAPDSPEAF
cdr3_length: 12; v_call: TRBV7-8; j_call: TRBJ2-2; clone_size: -; cdr3_aa: ASTLSRVVGELF
cdr3_length: 13; v_call: TRBV3-1/TRBV3-2; j_call: TRBJ1-2; clone_size: -; cdr3_aa: ASSRPGTGAGGYT
cdr3_length: 11; v_call: TRBV30; j_call: TRBJ2-1; clone_size: -; cdr3_aa: ALDRRFSDEQF
cdr3_length: 13; v_call: TRBV15; j_call: TRBJ1-5; clone_size: -; cdr3_aa: ATSRESSGSQPQH
cdr3_length: 14; v_call: TRBV4-3; j_call: TRBJ1-1; clone_size: once; cdr3_aa: ASSQSWTGEDTEAF
cdr3_length: 10; v_call: TRBV29-1; j_call: TRBJ2-5; clone_size: -; cdr3_aa: SGGQFGETQY
cdr3_length: 11; v_call: TRBV5-4; j_call: TRBJ2-5; clone_size: -; cdr3_aa: ASSLTGEETQY
cdr3_length: 12; v_call: TRBV5-5; j_call: TRBJ1-5; clone_size: -; cdr3_aa: ASSKGQVNQPQH
cdr3_length: 12; v_call: TRBV7-8; j_call: TRBJ2-7; clone_size: -; cdr3_aa: ASRPASGPYEQY
cdr3_length: 10; v_call: TRBV2; j_call: TRBJ2-1; clone_size: -; cdr3_aa: ASKPGGPEQF
cdr3_length: 11; v_call: TRBV19; j_call: TRBJ2-7; clone_size: -; cdr3_aa: ASSRTNLYEQY
cdr3_length: 14; v_call: TRBV5-6; j_call: TRBJ1-3; clone_size: -; cdr3_aa: ASSLGDALTGNTIY
cdr3_length: 10; v_call: TRBV13; j_call: TRBJ1-5; clone_size: -; cdr3_aa: ASSVQNQPQH
cdr3_length: 16; v_call: TRBV4-1; j_call: TRBJ2-1; clone_size: -; cdr3_aa: ASSQDLVGTSGTDEQF
cdr3_length: 14; v_call: TRBV4-2; j_call: TRBJ1-6; clone_size: -; cdr3_aa: ASSPEGRAGLSPLH
cdr3_length: 19; v_call: TRBV28; j_call: TRBJ1-5; clone_size: -; cdr3_aa: ASSSWLIINRDRQPRTPQH
cdr3_length: 10; v_call: TRBV7-8; j_call: TRBJ2-5; clone_size: -; cdr3_aa: ASSLAAETQY
cdr3_length: 13; v_call: TRBV7-2; j_call: TRBJ2-1; clone_size: -; cdr3_aa: ASSRWAGSYNEQF
cdr3_length: 13; v_call: TRBV4-1; j_call: TRBJ1-4; clone_size: -; cdr3_aa: ASSLLAATNEKLF
cdr3_length: 12; v_call: TRBV6-5; j_call: TRBJ1-1; clone_size: -; cdr3_aa: ASSYWGQQTEAF
cdr3_length: 11; v_call: TRBV11-3; j_call: TRBJ1-6; clone_size: -; cdr3_aa: ASSRTGEGPLH
cdr3_length: 10; v_call: TRBV11-2; j_call: TRBJ1-1; clone_size: -; cdr3_aa: ASSLGLVGAF
cdr3_length: 15; v_call: TRBV27; j_call: TRBJ2-1; clone_size: -; cdr3_aa: ASSNRGLISSYNEQF
cdr3_length: 12; v_call: TRBV2; j_call: TRBJ1-3; clone_size: -; cdr3_aa: ASSNPLRRNTIY
cdr3_length: 15; v_call: TRBV7-8; j_call: TRBJ2-4; clone_size: -; cdr3_aa: ASSSLIQGGTKNIQY
cdr3_length: 14; v_call: TRBV2; j_call: TRBJ2-3; clone_size: -; cdr3_aa: ASKEFGGAPTDTQY
cdr3_length: 14; v_call: TRBV29-1; j_call: TRBJ1-2; clone_size: -; cdr3_aa: SVDRNSRGLAYGYT
cdr3_length: 12; v_call: TRBV5-1; j_call: TRBJ1-1; clone_size: -; cdr3_aa: ASSLSQGSTEAF
cdr3_length: 13; v_call: TRBV6-5; j_call: TRBJ2-1; clone_size: -; cdr3_aa: ASSYIGGRGDEQF